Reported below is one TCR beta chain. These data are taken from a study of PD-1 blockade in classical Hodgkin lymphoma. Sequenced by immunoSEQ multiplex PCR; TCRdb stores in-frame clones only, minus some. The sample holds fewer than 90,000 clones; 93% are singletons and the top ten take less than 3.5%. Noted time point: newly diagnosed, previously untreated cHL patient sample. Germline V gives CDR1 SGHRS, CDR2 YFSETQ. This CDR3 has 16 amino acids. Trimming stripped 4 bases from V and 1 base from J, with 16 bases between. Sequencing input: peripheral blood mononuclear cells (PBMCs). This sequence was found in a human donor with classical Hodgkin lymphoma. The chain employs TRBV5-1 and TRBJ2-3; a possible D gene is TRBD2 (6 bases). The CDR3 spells CASSGDLGGGTDTQYF. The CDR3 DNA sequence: TGCGCCAGCAGCGGGGACCTGGGGGGTGGCACAGATACGCAGTATTTT. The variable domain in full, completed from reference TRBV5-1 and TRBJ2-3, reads KAGVTQTPRYLIKTRGQQVTLSCSPISGHRSVSWYQQTPGQGLQFLFEYFSETQRNKGNFPGRFSGRQFSNSRSEMNVSTLELGDSALYLCASSGDLGGGTDTQYFGPGTRLTVL.